The entry below describes one TCR beta chain. This clone was counted ten times or more. Its antigen is still unknown. Within one base of it there is no much larger clone, and no base qualities were kept. Before undergoing thyroid surgery, none of the patients had been given any kind of treatment. The study retrospectively analysed patient clinical samples collected from the early 2010s to the late 2010s using T-cell receptor beta sequencing. This sample is part of a study of metastatic and nonmetastatic thyroid tumors (dated by TCRdb to the early 2020s). Regarding the research as a whole: Repertoires were compared across peripheral blood and tumor or nodule tissue samples from malignant and benign thyroid patients.

The trim is 3 bases for V and 0 bases for J, with a gap of 12 bases between the germline ends. Reading the germline V gene gives CDR1 SGDLS and CDR2 YYNGEE. The CDR3, from cysteine to phenylalanine, totals 15 residues. Only the CDR3 portion is preserved as DNA: 45 bases, with reading frame beginning at the first base. The library was generated by PCR. This sample was sequenced with an Illumina HiSeq 4000. High-throughput sequencing was used to profile the CDR3 region of the TCR beta-chain in every patient. The authors' pipeline ran thus. A classifier to discriminate distant-metastatic papillary thyroid cancer patients was built from CDR3 differences across clinicopathological groups. Repertoire diversity was assessed with the Shannon index, and tumor-blood repertoire similarity with the Morisita-Horn index. The public reads were reanalyzed by TCRdb: fastp trimming at Q25, MiXCR alignment, in-frame beta chains only. The V and J calls, along with clone size, are taken from TCRdb and not from the paper's own processing. The sample table lists roughly 40,000 clones, roughly a sixth of them with a count of one. 3% to 4% of the sample lies in the top ten.

Results and caveats for the whole study, not just this receptor: In both blood and tumor samples, malignant tumors were reported to have significantly higher TCR beta diversity than benign nodules.

This clonotype was obtained from a female donor with papillary thyroid cancer or a benign thyroid nodule (not recorded which). Some clones in this sample may be carry-over from other donors' samples. Recombination connected TRBV9 to TRBJ1-2, with the D segment identity uncertain. Sequencing was done on a sample of blood. The CDR3 amino acid sequence is: CASSAGVTANYGYTF. In nucleotides, the sequence is TGTGCCAGCAGCGCGGGAGTCACTGCTAACTATGGCTACACCTTC.